The 11 T cell receptor beta chains below all came from one sample that was sequenced in a study of blood T cell repertoires in COVID-19. Libraries were prepared by immunoSEQ multiplex PCR; TCRdb keeps only in-frame clonotypes and omits some of them. The table shows over 60,000 clones, with about 90% occurring only once. Sequencing input: peripheral blood. The receptors originated from a man aged 50-60 years with COVID-19, enrolled during active disease.

The genes are TRBV28 and TRBJ1-2; 9 positions agree with TRBD1. The CDR3 consists of 17 residues. V shed 6 bases and J 2 bases; nucleotides not matched to a gene: 13. Germline assignment: CDR1 MDHEN and CDR2 SYDVKM. The CDR3 loop is CASSPRGQGLLNYGYTF. The CDR3 coding sequence is TGTGCCAGCAGCCCCAGGGGACAGGGACTGCTCAACTATGGCTACACCTTC.

This rearrangement joins TRBV21-1 to TRBJ1-6. TRBV21-1 is shown as a pseudogene. The CDR3 has 12 amino acids. In DNA form, the CDR3 reads TGTGCCGGGCTCCGAGGGAATTCACCCCTCCACTTT. This translates into CAGLRGNSPLHF.

The chain couples TRBV3-1 (or the pseudogene TRBV3-2) to TRBJ2-2; 14 bases fit TRBD2. The CDR3 is made up of 17 amino acids. Germline V lookup: CDR1 LGHDT, CDR2 YNNKEL (reference sequence). Trimming at V came to 4 bases and at J to 4 bases, leaving 5 bases not matched to a gene. This CDR3 is CASSPFGTSGSTGELFF. As DNA, the CDR3 is TGTGCCAGCAGCCCTTTCGGGACTAGCGGGAGCACCGGGGAGCTGTTTTTT.

In the case of this clone: Other DNA sequences in the sample encode the same CDR3. The chain joins TRBV5-6 to TRBJ1-2; D not resolved. V was cut by 0 bases and J by 2 bases, with 5 bases left in between. This CDR3 has 13 residues. Germline values: CDR1 SGHDT, CDR2 YYEEEE. DNA of the CDR3: TGTGCCAGCAGCTTGGGAGGGAACTATGGCTACACCTTC. Amino acids: CASSLGGNYGYTF.

The V and J genes are TRBV11-2 and TRBJ2-3; D is unresolved. The germline V gene has CDR1 SGHAT and CDR2 FQNNGV. V was cut by 1 base and J by 1 base, with 12 bases left in between. The CDR3 is 16 residues long. CDR3 sequence reads: CASSLVVLRGTDTQYF. In DNA, the CDR3 is TGTGCCAGCAGCTTAGTGGTCCTCCGGGGCACAGATACGCAGTATTTT.

This chain links TRBV5-1 with TRBJ2-3; 11 nucleotides align to TRBD2. Unmatched junction bases numbered 6, after V lost 4 bases and J lost 2 bases. In germline, CDR1 is SGHRS, CDR2 YFSETQ. The CDR3 runs to 16 residues. CDR3: CASSPLTSGTTDTQYF. DNA of the CDR3: TGCGCCAGCAGCCCCCTGACTAGCGGGACCACAGATACGCAGTATTTT. The full variable domain, its missing parts supplied by reference TRBV5-1 and TRBJ2-3, is KAGVTQTPRYLIKTRGQQVTLSCSPISGHRSVSWYQQTPGQGLQFLFEYFSETQRNKGNFPGRFSGRQFSNSRSEMNVSTLELGDSALYLCASSPLTSGTTDTQYFGPGTRLTVL.

In nucleotides, the CDR3 is TGTGCCAGCAGCTTGGCGGCCGCCTACAATGAGCAGTTCTTC. Protein: CASSLAAAYNEQFF. The chain joins TRBV11-3 to TRBJ2-1; D is unresolved. The V gene's germline CDR1 is SGHNT and CDR2 YENEEA. CDR3 length: 14 residues. V was pared by 3 bases and J by 2 bases, with 8 bases between. The full variable domain, its missing parts supplied by reference TRBV11-3 and TRBJ2-1, is EAGVVQSPRYKIIEKKQPVAFWCNPISGHNTLYWYLQNLGQGPELLIRYENEEAVDDSQLPKDRFSAERLKGVDSTLKIQPAELGDSAVYLCASSLAAAYNEQFFGPGTRLTVL.

This rearrangement joins TRBV12-3 or TRBV12-4 to TRBJ1-3; D is undetermined. The V gene lost 8 bases and the J gene lost 0 bases, with 8 bases spanning the gap. The CDR3 spans 13 residues. The CDR3 DNA reads as TGTGCCAGCGGGAGTAACTCTGGAAACACCATATATTTT. Amino acid sequence: CASGSNSGNTIYF.

DNA for the CDR3: TGTGCCAGCAGCTTGGGCCCAGGGCTCGGTGAAGCTTTCTTT. Translated: CASSLGPGLGEAFF. The V gene is TRBV5-4, the J gene TRBJ1-1; D is perhaps TRBD1 (5 bases). CDR1 and CDR2 from the germline V gene are SGHNT and YYREEE (reference sequence). The V end lost 0 bases, the J end lost 7 bases, and 13 bases lay between the germline ends. This CDR3 spans 14 amino acids.

The V gene is TRBV4-2, the J gene TRBJ1-5; D not resolved. V was cut by 0 bases and J by 1 base, with 7 bases left in between. From germline, CDR1 is LGHNA and CDR2 YNFKEQ. The CDR3 loop spans 15 amino acids. The CDR3 sequence is CASSQEQESNQPQHF. The CDR3 DNA is TGTGCCAGCAGCCAAGAGCAGGAAAGCAATCAGCCCCAGCATTTT.

V is TRBV4-1 and J is TRBJ1-4; a weak D match, TRBD1 (6 bases). Germline V CDR1 and CDR2: MGHRA, YSYEKL. The CDR3 runs to 15 residues. Trimming stripped 1 base from V and 7 bases from J, with 13 bases between. The DNA of the CDR3 is TGCGCCAGCAGCCAAGCCGGGACACGGACTGAAAAACTGTTTTTT. The encoded protein is CASSQAGTRTEKLFF.